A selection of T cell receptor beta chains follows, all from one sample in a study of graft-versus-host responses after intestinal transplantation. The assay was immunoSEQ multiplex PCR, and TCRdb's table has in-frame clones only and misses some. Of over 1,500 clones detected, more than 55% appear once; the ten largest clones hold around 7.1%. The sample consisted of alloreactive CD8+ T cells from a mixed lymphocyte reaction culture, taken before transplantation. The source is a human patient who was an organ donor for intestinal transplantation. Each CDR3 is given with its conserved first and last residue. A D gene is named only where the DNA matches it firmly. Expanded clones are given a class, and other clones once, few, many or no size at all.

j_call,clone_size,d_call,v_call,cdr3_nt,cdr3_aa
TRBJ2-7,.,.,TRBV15,TGTGCCACCAGCAGGCCCGGGACACCAGACTACGAGCAGTACTTC,CATSRPGTPDYEQYF
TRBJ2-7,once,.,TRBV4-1,TGCGCCAGCAGCCTCCGGGACCATGAGGCCTACGAGCAGTACTTC,CASSLRDHEAYEQYF
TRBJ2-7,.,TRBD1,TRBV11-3,TGTGCCAGCAGCTCGGGACAGGGATTAGACGAGCAGTACTTC,CASSSGQGLDEQYF
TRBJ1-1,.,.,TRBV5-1,TGCGCCAGCAGCTTGGCGGAGAACACTGAAGCTTTCTTT,CASSLAENTEAFF
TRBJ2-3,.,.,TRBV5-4,TGTGCCAGCAGCTTGGGTACAGTCAGCACAGATACGCAGTATTTT,CASSLGTVSTDTQYF
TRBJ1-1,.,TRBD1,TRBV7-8,TGTGCCAGCAGCTTACTTCTAGAGTCAGGGGGTGCGGACACTGAAGCTTTCTTT,CASSLLLESGGADTEAFF
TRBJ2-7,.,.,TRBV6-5,TGTGCCAGCTCCTACGAGCAGTACTTC,CASSYEQYF
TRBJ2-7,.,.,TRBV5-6,TGTGCCAGCAGCTTTGGGGAACCCTACGAGCAGTACTTC,CASSFGEPYEQYF
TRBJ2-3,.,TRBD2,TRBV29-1,TGCAGCGCCGGAGGCGGGGGGGGCCCCAATACGCAGTATTTT,CSAGGGGGPNTQYF
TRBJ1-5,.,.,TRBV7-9,TGTGCCAGCAGTAACCGGGCAGAAGGCAATCAGCCCCAGCATTTT,CASSNRAEGNQPQHF
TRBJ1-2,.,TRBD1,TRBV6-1,TGTGCCAGCAGAATTGGACAGGGATCCTATGGCTACACCTTC,CASRIGQGSYGYTF
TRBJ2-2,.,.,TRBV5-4,TGTGCCAGCAGCTTTGGAAGCACCGGGGAGCTGTTTTTT,CASSFGSTGELFF
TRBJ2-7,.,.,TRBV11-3,TGTGCCAGCAGGGATGGGCAGGGCCACTACGAGCAGTACTTC,CASRDGQGHYEQYF
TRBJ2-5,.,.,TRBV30,TGTGCCTGGGGAGTCAGGGGCAAGGAGACCCAGTACTTC,CAWGVRGKETQYF
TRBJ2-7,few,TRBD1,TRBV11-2,TGTGCCAGCAGCTTAGGGCAGGGGGTCTGGGAGCAGTACTTC,CASSLGQGVWEQYF
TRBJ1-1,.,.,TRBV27,TGTGCCAGCAGTTTCGCTGGAGGGGTGAACACTGAAGCTTTCTTT,CASSFAGGVNTEAFF
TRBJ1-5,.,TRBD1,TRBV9,TGTGCCAGCAGCGGGGGGACAGTTGAGGATCAGCCCCAGCATTTT,CASSGGTVEDQPQHF
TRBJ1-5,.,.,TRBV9,TGTGCCAGCAGCGTAGCGGACGAAGGATACCCCCAGCATTTT,CASSVADEGYPQHF
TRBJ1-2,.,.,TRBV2,TGTGCCAGCAGTGAGTTATTTGAGTGGGACGCCTATGGCTACACCTTC,CASSELFEWDAYGYTF
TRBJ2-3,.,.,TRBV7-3,TGTGCCAGCAGCTTAGCGGGGACTTCAGATACGCAGTATTTT,CASSLAGTSDTQYF
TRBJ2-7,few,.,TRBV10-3,TGTGCCATCAGTGAGTCGGTATTACAGGGTTGGGAGGACGAGCAGTACTTC,CAISESVLQGWEDEQYF
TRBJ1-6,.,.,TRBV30,TGTGCCTGGACGACCGGCCAATTGGGACCCCTCCACTTT,CAWTTGQLGPLHF
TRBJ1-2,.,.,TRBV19,TGTGCCAGTAGTATAAGGGGGGCCGGCTATGGCTACACCTTC,CASSIRGAGYGYTF
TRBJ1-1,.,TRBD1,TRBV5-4,TGTGCCCGCAGCGGGGGGACAGGGGGGCTTGAAGCTTTCTTT,CARSGGTGGLEAFF
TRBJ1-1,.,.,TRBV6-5,TGTGCCAGCAGTTACTCAGTGACCGGGACTGAAGCTTTCTTT,CASSYSVTGTEAFF
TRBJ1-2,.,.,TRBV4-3,TGCGCCAGCAGCCAAGGAGTCGGAGGGGCCGGCTATGGCTACACCTTC,CASSQGVGGAGYGYTF
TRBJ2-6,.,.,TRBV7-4,TGTGCCAGCAGCTGCAGTTTTTCAAGCTCACAAAGTCGGGCCAACGTCCTGACTTTC,CASSCSFSSSQSRANVLTF
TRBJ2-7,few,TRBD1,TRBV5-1,TGCGCCAGCAGCTCCGGGACAGGGGGCTACGAGCAGTACTTC,CASSSGTGGYEQYF
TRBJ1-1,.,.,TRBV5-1,TGCGCCAGCAGCTTGTCGGGAGCAGGGCCCACTGAAGCTTTCTTT,CASSLSGAGPTEAFF
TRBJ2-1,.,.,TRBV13,TGTGCCAGCAGCGCGAGTAGTCTGCGCGGTGAGCAGTTCTTC,CASSASSLRGEQFF
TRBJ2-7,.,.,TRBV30,TGTGCCTGGAGCACAGGCGGCTCCTACGAGCAGTACTTC,CAWSTGGSYEQYF
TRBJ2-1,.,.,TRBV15,TGTGCCACCAGCAGACAGTACAATGAGCAGTTCTTC,CATSRQYNEQFF
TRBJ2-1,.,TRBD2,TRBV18,TGTGCCAGCTCACCAGGTAGCGGGGTTTCATTCTCCTACAATGAGCAGTTCTTC,CASSPGSGVSFSYNEQFF
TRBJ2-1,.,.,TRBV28,TGTGCCAGCAGCCCCCCGAGGGCCGGGGGCCCCTACAATGAGCAATTCTTC,CASSPPRAGGPYNEQFF
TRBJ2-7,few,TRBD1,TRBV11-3,TGTGCCAGCAGCGGGACAGACGGCACAATCCGTTTATACGAGCAGTACTTC,CASSGTDGTIRLYEQYF
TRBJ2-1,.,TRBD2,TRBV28,TGTGCCAGCAGTTTAGGACTAGCGGGAATCTACAATGAGCAGTTCTTC,CASSLGLAGIYNEQFF
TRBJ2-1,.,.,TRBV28,TGTGCCAGCAGCCCCCCGAGGGTCGGGGGCCCCTACAATGAGCAGTTCTTC,CASSPPRVGGPYNEQFF
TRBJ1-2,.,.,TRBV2,TGTGCCAGCAACACAAACGATGGCTACACCTTC,CASNTNDGYTF
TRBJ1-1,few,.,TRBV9,TGTGCCAGCAGCGTAGGCGGTGGATCTGAAGCTTTCTTT,CASSVGGGSEAFF
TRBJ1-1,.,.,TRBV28,TGTGCCAGCAGGGATGTGGACAGAGAAGCTTTCTTT,CASRDVDREAFF
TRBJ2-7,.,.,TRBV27,TGTGCCAGCAGCCTTACCGGGACCTACGAGCAGTACTTC,CASSLTGTYEQYF
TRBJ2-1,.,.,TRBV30,TGTGCCTGGAGTGTAGCGAGGGGTTCCTCCTACAATGAGCAGTTCTTC,CAWSVARGSSYNEQFF
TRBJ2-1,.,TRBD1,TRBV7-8,TGTGCCAGCAGCTTGGTGGACAGGGAAAATGAGCAGTTCTTC,CASSLVDRENEQFF
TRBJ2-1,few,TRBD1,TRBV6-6,TGTGCCAGCAGTTCCGGGACAGGGGCACACAATGAGCAGTTCTTC,CASSSGTGAHNEQFF
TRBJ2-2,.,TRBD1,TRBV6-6,TGTGCCAGCGCACAGGGGGTCGGGGAGCTGTTTTTT,CASAQGVGELFF
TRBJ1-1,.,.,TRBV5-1,TGCGCCAGCAGCTTGGCGGGGAACACTGAAGCTTTCTTT,CASSLAGNTEAFF
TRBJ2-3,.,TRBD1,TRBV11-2,TGTGCCAGCAGCTTAGAGTGGACAGGGAGTCAAGATACGCAGTATTTT,CASSLEWTGSQDTQYF
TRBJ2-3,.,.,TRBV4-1,TGCGCCAGCAGCCAAGGTAGCACAGATACGCAGTATTTT,CASSQGSTDTQYF
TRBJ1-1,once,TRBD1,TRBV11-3,TGTGCCAGCAGCTCCCGGACAGGGGTGGCTGAAGCTTTCTTT,CASSSRTGVAEAFF
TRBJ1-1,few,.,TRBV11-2,TGTGCCAGCAGCTTAGGTCCGGGCGTGAACACTGAAGCTTTCTTT,CASSLGPGVNTEAFF
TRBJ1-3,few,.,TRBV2,TGTGCCAGCAGCCCCATCAGCTCTGGAAACACCATATATTTT,CASSPISSGNTIYF
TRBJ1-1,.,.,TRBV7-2,TGTGCCAGCAGCTTTGAACTGAACACTGAAGCTTTCTTT,CASSFELNTEAFF
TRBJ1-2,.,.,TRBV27,TGTGCCAGCAGTTTATTGGGGGAGGGCTATGGCTACACCTTC,CASSLLGEGYGYTF
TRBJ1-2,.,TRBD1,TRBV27,TGTGCCAGCAGTTTAACCGGGACAGGGGGTAACTATGGCTACACCTTC,CASSLTGTGGNYGYTF
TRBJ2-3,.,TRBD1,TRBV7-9,TGTGCCAGCAGCTTAGCTTTTACAGGGGGCGCAGATACGCAGTATTTT,CASSLAFTGGADTQYF
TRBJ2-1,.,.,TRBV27,TGTGCCAGCAGTTTTTTTGCTGGTAACAATGAGCAGTTCTTC,CASSFFAGNNEQFF
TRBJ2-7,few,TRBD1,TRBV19,TGTGCCAGTAGTACAGGGGGCGTATACGAGCAGTACTTC,CASSTGGVYEQYF
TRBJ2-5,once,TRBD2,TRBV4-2,TGTGCCAGCAGCCAAGATTCCCTAGCGGGGGGGCAAGAGACCCAGTACTTC,CASSQDSLAGGQETQYF